This T cell receptor beta chain was captured in a study of T cells in localized non-small cell lung cancer. This clone was counted only a few times. What it recognizes is unknown. V lost 2 bases to trimming and J lost 6 bases, with 8 bases between them. The CDR3 is 14 amino acids. Per the germline V gene, CDR1 is MDHEN and CDR2 is SYDVKM. Overall study results and limits: Within adjacent lung there appeared a median around 60 of the top 100 tumor clones. Sequencing, confined to only one tumor region, leaves heterogeneity possible. The highest T cell clonality was in uninvolved adjacent lung, above tumor. Longer overall survival was seen with higher T cell density measured in blood.

Profiling relied on immunoSEQ multiplex PCR, and the TCRdb table lists in-frame clones only, not all of them. The sample lists 3,500 to 4,500 clones, 20% to 25% occurring once. The gene calls are TRBV28 and TRBJ1-6; D is undetermined. The sequence came from a woman aged 35-75 years with stage I lung adenocarcinoma. The source material was lung tumor tissue, sampled before any cancer treatment. The CDR3 DNA is TGTGCCAGCAGTTTACGCGGGTTTAATTCACCCCTCCACTTT. Protein: CASSLRGFNSPLHF.